Each of the 13 T cell receptor beta chains below was sequenced from the same sample in a study of T cell changes during pregnancy in multiple sclerosis. The protocol was immunoSEQ multiplex PCR, while the TCRdb copy is restricted to in-frame clones and leaves out a portion. The sample shows about 110,000 clones, approximately 90% of them seen only once. The material was peripheral blood, obtained in the third trimester of pregnancy. Receptors were obtained from a female donor with multiple sclerosis, enrolled in a pregnancy study.

This sequence joins TRBV19 and TRBJ1-4, with 7 bases lining up with TRBD1. V trimming: 7 bases; J trimming: 8 bases; junction bases outside the gene matches: 10. This CDR3 is built from 14 residues. CDR1 is LNHDA and CDR2 is SQIVND in the germline V gene (reference sequence). CDR3 loop: CASTTQGKREKLFF. For the CDR3, the DNA is TGTGCCAGTACCACACAGGGGAAGAGAGAAAAACTGTTTTTT.

This clone appeared a single time. The chain carries TRBV30 and TRBJ2-2, with 9 bases that match TRBD1. J gave up 5 bases and V 5 bases, and 15 bases lay outside the gene matches. This CDR3 has 17 residues. Germline assignment: CDR1 GTSNPN and CDR2 SVGIG (reference sequence). CDR3 sequence: CAWGTELGQGTTGELFF. CDR3 in DNA: TGTGCCTGGGGTACTGAGCTGGGACAGGGAACTACCGGGGAGCTGTTTTTT.

The CDR3 DNA sequence: TGTGCCACCAGCAGTGGACAGGGCGAAGAGACCCAGTACTTC. It codes for CATSSGQGEETQYF. The rearrangement uses TRBV15 and TRBJ2-5, with 8 bases fitting TRBD1. J lost 3 bases, V lost 3 bases, and 3 bases had no gene match. The germline V gene encodes CDR1 LNHNV and CDR2 YYDKDF (reference sequence). The CDR3 has 14 amino acids. The full variable domain, completed using reference TRBV15 and TRBJ2-5, is DAMVIQNPRYQVTQFGKPVTLSCSQTLNHNVMYWYQQKSSQAPKLLFHYYDKDFNNEADTPDNFQSRRPNTSFCFLDIRSPGLGDTAMYLCATSSGQGEETQYFGPGTRLLVL.

The chain carries TRBV29-1 and TRBJ2-7; TRBD1 might be the D (5 bases). V was pared by 4 bases and J by 6 bases, with 13 bases between. Looked up from germline, CDR1 is SQVTM and CDR2 is ANQGSEA. The CDR3 covers 12 residues. In nucleotides, the CDR3 is TGCAGCGTTGGCTCAGGGTTCGGCGAGCAGTACTTC. Its protein product is CSVGSGFGEQYF.

The V call is TRBV25-1, the J call TRBJ1-2; 7 bases map to TRBD1. The CDR3 runs to 14 residues. Looked up from germline, CDR1 is MGHDK and CDR2 is SYGVNS. V lost 4 bases, J lost 7 bases, and 9 bases stayed unmatched. The CDR3 here is CASSGGTASFGYTF. For the CDR3, the DNA is TGTGCCAGCAGTGGGGGGACAGCTTCTTTTGGCTACACCTTC.

DNA for the CDR3: TGTGCCAGCAGTGAAGGCGACAGGGCCCGCGGCTACACCTTC. Its translation is CASSEGDRARGYTF. This chain connects TRBV2 to TRBJ1-2, with TRBD1 matching 7 bases. The CDR3 length is 14 residues. Germline V gene sequence: CDR1 SNHLY, CDR2 FYNNEI. The V and J ends lost 1 base and 8 bases, in that order; junction bases with no gene match: 7.

V is TRBV5-4 and J is TRBJ2-5; 10 nucleotides agree with TRBD2. V dropped 2 bases and J dropped 3; count of bases not matched to a gene: 1. From germline, CDR1 is SGHNT and CDR2 YYREEE (reference sequence). The CDR3 totals 14 residues. The CDR3 DNA is TGTGCCAGCAGCTTCGGACTAGCGGAAGAGACCCAGTACTTC. Translation: CASSFGLAEETQYF.

J is TRBJ1-5 and V is TRBV10-2; maybe TRBD1 (5 bases). The ends were cut back, 0 bases at V and 6 bases at J, with 12 bases in the middle. The CDR3 extends over 15 amino acids. Germline loops: CDR1 WSHSY, CDR2 SAAADI. CDR3 loop: CASSESGGAGQPQHF. DNA of the CDR3: TGCGCCAGCAGTGAGTCCGGGGGTGCGGGTCAGCCCCAGCATTTT.

The rearrangement uses TRBV5-1 and TRBJ1-4; maybe TRBD1 (6 bases). Germline values: CDR1 SGHRS, CDR2 YFSETQ. The CDR3 covers 15 residues. V lost 5 bases, J lost 7 bases, and 18 bases lay in between. The CDR3 region is CASSGKAGAGEKLFF. The CDR3 DNA is TGCGCCAGCAGTGGCAAGGCAGGGGCGGGTGAAAAACTGTTTTTT.

The J gene is TRBJ1-4, the V gene TRBV29-1; D is possibly TRBD1 (5 bases). The CDR3 spans 14 residues. Germline V CDR1 and CDR2: SQVTM, ANQGSEA. V was pared by 7 bases and J by 7 bases, with 19 bases between. Here the CDR3 reads CSAGGVQGGEKLFF. CDR3 sequence (DNA): TGCAGCGCCGGTGGTGTGCAGGGAGGTGAAAAACTGTTTTTT. The entire variable domain, with the rest obtained from reference TRBV29-1 and TRBJ1-4, is as follows: SAVISQKPSRDICQRGTSLTIQCQVDSQVTMMFWYRQQPGQSLTLIATANQGSEATYESGFVIDKFPISRPNLTFSTLTVSNMSPEDSSIYLCSAGGVQGGEKLFFGSGTQLSVL.

The genes are TRBV7-8 and TRBJ2-1; 10 nucleotides agree with TRBD2. J lost 8 bases, V lost 1 base, and 5 bases had no gene match. Per the germline V gene, CDR1 is SGHVS and CDR2 is FQNEAQ. CDR3 size: 15 residues. The CDR3: CASSLGLAGAYEQFF. CDR3 coding DNA: TGTGCCAGCAGCTTAGGGCTAGCGGGGGCCTATGAGCAGTTCTTC.

This chain uses TRBV6-1 with TRBJ2-3; TRBD2 aligns across 9 bases. V lost 6 bases, J lost 2 bases, and 6 bases stayed unmatched. Germline values: CDR1 MNHNS, CDR2 SASEGT. The CDR3 consists of 15 residues. The CDR3, as DNA: TGTGCCAGCAGCTATCTAGCGGGGCTCACAGATACGCAGTATTTT. This sequence encodes CASSYLAGLTDTQYF.

The chain joins TRBV30 to TRBJ1-5; D is unclear. The germline CDR1 and CDR2 sequences are GTSNPN and SVGIG (reference sequence). There are 13 residues in the CDR3. The V end lost 1 base, the J end lost 0 bases, and 4 bases lay between the germline ends. This chain's CDR3 is CAWSADSNQPQHF. The CDR3 DNA sequence: TGTGCCTGGAGTGCAGATAGCAATCAGCCCCAGCATTTT.